The following is a T cell receptor beta chain sequence with its context. Libraries were prepared by immunoSEQ multiplex PCR; TCRdb keeps only in-frame clonotypes and omits some of them. The sample holds under 200,000 clones, 70% to 90% seen once. This entry comes from a study of blood T cell repertoires in COVID-19. Study-level information: Italy, Spain and the United States were the sources of the convalescent and acute COVID-19 samples. PBMCs, B-cell-depleted T cells, or T cells were the source of the cDNA or gDNA that made up the material.

The length of the CDR3 is 17 residues. The V gene lost 3 bases and the J gene lost 0 bases, with 12 bases spanning the gap. Per germline, CDR1 LNHDA and CDR2 SQIVND (reference sequence). The source of this sequence is a man aged 55 to 70 with acute or convalescent COVID-19. The chain recombines TRBV19 with TRBJ2-6; D possibly corresponds to TRBD1 (6 bases). The sequenced material came from peripheral blood. Here the CDR3 DNA reads TGTGCCAGTAGTATTGGGACATACCTCTCTGGGGCCAACGTCCTGACTTTC. Encoded protein: CASSIGTYLSGANVLTF.